This TCR beta chain was profiled in a study of T cells in Graves' hyperthyroidism and ophthalmopathy (dated by TCRdb to the late 2010s). As for the study more broadly: Peripheral blood samples were taken at the time of initial diagnosis, prior to any treatment. To identify TCR V-J signatures that set the groups apart, the researchers used a discovery cohort of more than 95 patients, made up of under 50 with Graves' ophthalmopathy and 57 with stable Graves' hyperthyroidism. An independent validation cohort of fewer than 20 hyperthyroidism patients and approximately 17 patients who later progressed to ophthalmopathy tested prospective prediction of ophthalmopathy. The 100 or so discovery patients were divided at random into training and test sets in a 7:3 ratio. In addition, the study compared T-cell repertoires in thyroid tissue and in blood from 6 or 7 Graves' hyperthyroidism patients. After sampling, hyperthyroidism patients received methimazole starting at 30 mg daily, and ophthalmopathy patients received high-dose intravenous methylprednisolone. TCR Vbeta CDR3 sequencing of some 140 peripheral blood samples (about 45 ophthalmopathy, 70 to 85 hyperthyroidism and some 17 progressor patients) is reported in the paper.

The TCR beta CDR3 regions were amplified from RNA transcripts. The TCR CDR3 was subjected to a first round of RT-PCR using the HTBI primer set and the Qiagen OneStep RT-PCR kit. The libraries were constructed in a second round of multiplex PCR and then size-selected and purified. Paired-end sequencing of the libraries was performed with 100 bp reads on an Illumina HiSeq2000. As for the original processing: SOAPnuke was used to process the raw data, throwing out any read that contained adapters or uncalled bases, had a mean Phred below 15, or lacked an exact constant-primer or identifier match. COPE v1.2.5 was used to merge high-quality paired reads, and clonotypes were defined as unique nucleotide sequences. MiTCR v1.1 was used to align clonotypes to the IMGT TRBV, TRBD and TRBJ reference segments. The analysis included only V-J combinations with a frequency above 0.0001, which together covered around 99% of the repertoires. The TCS score was defined as F50 (clonal expansion) divided by E x V (chaos), with BLOSUM62-based TCRdist calculated between CDR3 peptides within each V-J. Welch's t-statistics and random forest reduced roughly 500 V-J features to 10 to 15, which were used in a naive Bayes classifier (R e1071). Starting from the raw public reads, TCRdb applied fastp trimming at Q25, assembled clones with MiXCR and retained in-frame beta chains. Rows merge per CDR3 protein into single entries with the most common DNA and genes. These V and J calls derive from TCRdb rather than the authors' analysis. The sample contains almost 250,000 distinct CDR3 sequences, around 24% of them found a single time. Of the sample, around 40% is held by the ten largest clones.

Points on this clonotype: Its cognate antigen has yet to be identified. One base away there is no much larger clone; base qualities are not given.

CDR1 and CDR2 were assigned from the germline V gene (reference sequence) as WNHNN and SYGVQD. The germline ends are 12 bases apart after V is trimmed by 2 bases and J by 10 bases. The CDR3 sequence holds 14 residues, the cysteine and phenylalanine included. Solely the CDR3 DNA is kept, with 42 bases framed from the first base. What the research found in general, with its limitations: In validation, progression to ophthalmopathy was predicted by the model with approximately 67% sensitivity and 72% to 85% specificity, a median of around 6.5 months before onset. In cross-validation, a model built on a 13 V-J signature told ophthalmopathy apart from stable hyperthyroidism with 85% to 90% sensitivity and roughly 83% specificity, and in testing the same model reached 80%/75%. Most expanded thyroid clonotypes (frequency above 0.001) were also detected in blood, a finding suggesting that blood repertoires may reflect thyroid immune responses. Sample size was not statistically predetermined, and investigators were not blinded to group allocation.

Moderately to severely active disease, a Clinical Activity Score of at least 3, a NOSPECS grade of at least 4, and a duration under 3 months were present in ophthalmopathy patients. Patients with uncontrolled infections, other autoimmune diseases, pregnancy or lactation were excluded. Diagnoses were established on the basis of clinical symptoms, serum thyroxine and TRAb, thyroid ultrasound, and orbital computed tomography. PBMCs were isolated from about 9 ml of fresh peripheral blood by Ficoll-Paque density gradient centrifugation. Total RNA was extracted using Trizol reagent, and RNA quality was assessed on an Agilent 2100 Bioanalyzer.

The chain is encoded by TRBV10-1 joined to TRBJ1-6, and the D gene may be TRBD1, 6 bases matching. The receptor was derived from a woman in her thirties or forties with Graves' ophthalmopathy. The sample taken for sequencing was blood. The nucleotides read TGCGCCAGCAGTGAGGGGGGCCTCGGATCACCCCTCCACTTT. It specifies CASSEGGLGSPLHF.